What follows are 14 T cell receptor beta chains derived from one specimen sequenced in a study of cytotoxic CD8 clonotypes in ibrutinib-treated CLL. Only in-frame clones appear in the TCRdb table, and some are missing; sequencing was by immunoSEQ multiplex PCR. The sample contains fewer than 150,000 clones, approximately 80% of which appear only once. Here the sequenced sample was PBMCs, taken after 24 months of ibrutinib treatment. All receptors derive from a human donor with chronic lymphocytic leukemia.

The CDR3 here is CASRGTQRGEQYF. The CDR3 region has the DNA TGCGCCAGCAGGGGGACTCAGCGGGGCGAGCAGTACTTC. This rearrangement joins TRBV10-2 to TRBJ2-7, with 7 bases lining up with TRBD2. Losses at the gene ends were 6 bases for V and 6 bases for J; bases not matched to a gene: 8. This CDR3 spans 13 amino acids. The germline gives CDR1 WSHSY, CDR2 SAAADI.

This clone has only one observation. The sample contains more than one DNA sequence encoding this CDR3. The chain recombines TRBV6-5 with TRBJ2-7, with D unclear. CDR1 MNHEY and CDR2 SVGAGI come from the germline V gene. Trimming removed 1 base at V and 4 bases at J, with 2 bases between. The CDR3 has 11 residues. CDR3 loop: CASSYLYEQYF. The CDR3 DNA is TGTGCCAGCAGTTACTTATACGAGCAGTACTTC.

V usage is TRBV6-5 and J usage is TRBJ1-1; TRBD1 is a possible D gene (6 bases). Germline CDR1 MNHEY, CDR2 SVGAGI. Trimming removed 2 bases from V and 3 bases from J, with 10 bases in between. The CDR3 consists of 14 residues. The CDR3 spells CASSYMGADTEAFF. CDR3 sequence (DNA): TGTGCCAGCAGTTACATGGGGGCGGACACTGAAGCTTTCTTT.

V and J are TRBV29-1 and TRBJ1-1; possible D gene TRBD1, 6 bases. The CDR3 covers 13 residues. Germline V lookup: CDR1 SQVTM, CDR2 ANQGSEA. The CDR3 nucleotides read TGCACCGAATACAGGGACGGGAACACTGAAGCTTTCTTT. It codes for CTEYRDGNTEAFF.

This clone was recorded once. The CDR3: CASSQGTSETQYF. In nucleotides, the CDR3 is TGCGCCAGCAGCCAAGGGACCTCAGAGACCCAGTACTTC. The rearrangement joins TRBV5-1 to TRBJ2-5; D is perhaps TRBD1 or TRBD2 (5 bases each). Germline CDR1 is SGHRS and CDR2 is YFSETQ. Trimming took off 4 bases at V and 4 bases at J, with 11 bases between the two ends. CDR3 length: 13 residues.

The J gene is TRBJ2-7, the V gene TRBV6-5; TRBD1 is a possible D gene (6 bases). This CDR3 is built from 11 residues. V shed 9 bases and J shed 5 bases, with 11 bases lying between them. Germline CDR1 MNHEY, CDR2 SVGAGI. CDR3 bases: TGTGCCAGTGGTCGGACAGACGAGCAGTACTTC. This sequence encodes CASGRTDEQYF.

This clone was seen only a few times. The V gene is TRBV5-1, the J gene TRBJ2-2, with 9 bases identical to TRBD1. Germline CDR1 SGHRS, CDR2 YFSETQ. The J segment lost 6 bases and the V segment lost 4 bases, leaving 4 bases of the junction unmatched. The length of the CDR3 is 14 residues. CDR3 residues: CASSRTGGPGELFF. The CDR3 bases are TGCGCCAGCAGCCGAACAGGGGGCCCCGGGGAGCTGTTTTTT.

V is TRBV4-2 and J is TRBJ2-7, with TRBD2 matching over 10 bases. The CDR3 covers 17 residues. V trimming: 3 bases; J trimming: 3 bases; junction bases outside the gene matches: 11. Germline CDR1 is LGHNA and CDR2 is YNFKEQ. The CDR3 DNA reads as TGTGCCAGCAGCCATTCGCTACCGGGACTAGCGCACTACGAGCAGTACTTC. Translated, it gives CASSHSLPGLAHYEQYF.

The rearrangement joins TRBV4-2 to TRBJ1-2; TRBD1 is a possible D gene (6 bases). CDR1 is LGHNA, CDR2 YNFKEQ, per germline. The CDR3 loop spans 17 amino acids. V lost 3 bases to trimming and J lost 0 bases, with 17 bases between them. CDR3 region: CASSHPTATGSNYGYTF. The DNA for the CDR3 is TGTGCCAGCAGCCACCCAACCGCGACAGGTTCTAACTATGGCTACACCTTC.

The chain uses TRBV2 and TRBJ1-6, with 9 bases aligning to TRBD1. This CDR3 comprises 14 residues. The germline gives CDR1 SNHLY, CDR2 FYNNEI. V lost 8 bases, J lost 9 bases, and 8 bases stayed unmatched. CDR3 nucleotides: TGTGCCAGCGAGCGGGGACAGGGTTCTTCACCCCTCCACTTT. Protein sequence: CASERGQGSSPLHF.

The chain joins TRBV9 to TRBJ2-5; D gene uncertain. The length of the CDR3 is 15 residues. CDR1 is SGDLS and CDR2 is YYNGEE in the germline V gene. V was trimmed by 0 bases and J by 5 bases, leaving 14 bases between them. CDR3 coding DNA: TGTGCCAGCAGCGTAGGTGTTTTGAAGGAGGAGACCCAGTACTTC. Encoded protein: CASSVGVLKEETQYF. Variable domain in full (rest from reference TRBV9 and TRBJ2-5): DSGVTQTPKHLITATGQRVTLRCSPRSGDLSVYWYQQSLDQGLQFLIQYYNGEERAKGNILERFSAQQFPDLHSELNLSSLELGDSALYFCASSVGVLKEETQYFGPGTRLLVL.

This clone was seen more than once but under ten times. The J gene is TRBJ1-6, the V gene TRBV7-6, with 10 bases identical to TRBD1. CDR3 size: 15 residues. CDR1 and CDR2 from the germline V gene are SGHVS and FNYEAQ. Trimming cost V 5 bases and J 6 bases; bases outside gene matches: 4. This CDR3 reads CASSPRTGGNSPLHF. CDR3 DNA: TGTGCCAGCAGCCCTCGGACAGGGGGTAATTCACCCCTCCACTTT.

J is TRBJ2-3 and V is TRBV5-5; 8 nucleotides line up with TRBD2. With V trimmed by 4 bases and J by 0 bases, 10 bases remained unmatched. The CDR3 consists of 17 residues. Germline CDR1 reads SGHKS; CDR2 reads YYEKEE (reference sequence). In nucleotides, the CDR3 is TGTGCCAGCAGCCGCCGGTCCGGGGGGGCTAGCACAGATACGCAGTATTTT. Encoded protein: CASSRRSGGASTDTQYF.

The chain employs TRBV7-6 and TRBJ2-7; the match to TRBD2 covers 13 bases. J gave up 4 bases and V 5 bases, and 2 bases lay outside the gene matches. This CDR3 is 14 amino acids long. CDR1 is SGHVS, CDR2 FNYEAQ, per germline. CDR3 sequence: CASSRTSGGYEQYF. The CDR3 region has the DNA TGTGCCAGCAGCCGGACTAGCGGGGGTTACGAGCAGTACTTC.